Given below is one TCR beta chain in context. Its antigen is not known. This CDR3 is 12 amino acids long. V lost 6 bases and J lost 8, with 11 bases in between. The germline CDR1 and CDR2 sequences are SGHAT and FQNNGV. Sequenced by immunoSEQ multiplex PCR; TCRdb stores in-frame clones only, minus some. The sample records some 190,000 clones, 85% to 95% being singletons. The record originates from a study of T cell responses to AZD1222 COVID-19 vaccine. Broader study findings: Females outnumbered males among donors, who were mostly white British; clonal diversity was possibly underestimated.

The receptor was isolated from an adult who received the AZD1222 COVID-19 vaccine. Sequenced here: peripheral blood, sampled 28 days after the second AZD1222 dose. This chain links TRBV11-2 with TRBJ2-1; D is unresolved. The CDR3 is CASRVLGDEQFF. CDR3 sequence (DNA): TGTGCCAGCAGGGTTTTGGGCGATGAGCAGTTCTTC.